The clone carrying this T cell receptor (beta chain) occurred once. Under the authors' procedure: Estimated nucleated cell counts came from reference gene primer amplification. Sequenced by immunoSEQ multiplex PCR; TCRdb stores in-frame clones only, minus some. The V and J calls and clone size are taken from that table; D and trimming were inferred from the DNA. The repertoire holds under 170,000 clones, about four fifths seen once, with roughly 2.3% in the top ten. The CDR3 is 18 residues long. V lost 3 bases to trimming and J lost 3 bases, with 23 bases between them. CDR1 is SGHRS, CDR2 YFSETQ, per germline. The source of the sample is a study of blood T cell repertoires in COVID-19. At the level of the study: Samples came from the United States, Italy and Spain, spanning acute and convalescent COVID-19. T cells, B-cell-depleted T cells, or PBMCs provided the cDNA or gDNA that served as material.

The gene calls are TRBV5-1 and TRBJ2-3; weak D call: TRBD1 (6 bases). The sequenced material came from peripheral blood. The receptor's source is a man aged 65-85 years with acute or convalescent COVID-19. The CDR3 spells CASSSALRQVVVTDTQYF. The CDR3 region has the DNA TGCGCCAGCAGCTCGGCCCTCCGACAGGTGGTAGTAACAGATACGCAGTATTTT.